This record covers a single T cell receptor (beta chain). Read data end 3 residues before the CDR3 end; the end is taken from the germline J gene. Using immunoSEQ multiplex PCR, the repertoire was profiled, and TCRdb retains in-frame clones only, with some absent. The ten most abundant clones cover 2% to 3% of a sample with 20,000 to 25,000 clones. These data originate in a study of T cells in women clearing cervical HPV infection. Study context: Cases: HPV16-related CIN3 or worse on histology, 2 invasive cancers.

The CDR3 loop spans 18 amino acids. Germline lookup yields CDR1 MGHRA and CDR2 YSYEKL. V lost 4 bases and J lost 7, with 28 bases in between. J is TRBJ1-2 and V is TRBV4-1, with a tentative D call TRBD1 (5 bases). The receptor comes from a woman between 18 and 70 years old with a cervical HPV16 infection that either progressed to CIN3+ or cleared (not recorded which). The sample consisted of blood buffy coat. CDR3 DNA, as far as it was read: TGCGCCAGCAGCCCCCTATTGCGGGCCGGCCGCCCCGGGGGTGGC. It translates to CASSPLLRAGRPGGG. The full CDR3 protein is CASSPLLRAGRPGGGYTF.